Sequencing of this T cell receptor beta chain was carried out in a study of shared clonotypes between healthy human individuals. The CDR3 runs to 14 residues. Germline V CDR1 and CDR2: SGHTA, FQGNSA. Between the trimmed V and J ends, which lost 0 bases and 4 bases, there was a span of 10 bases. Points from the study as a whole: Sequencing depth was predicted to influence how clonotypes are shared among donors. In several donors, around 4.5% of naive CD4 clonotypes appeared in common.

About this clone: Antigen unknown.

In the naive CD8 group, cells lacked CD45RO and were positively selected for CCR7, so terminally differentiated effector memory CD45RA+ cells were left out. The repertoire was sequenced with immunoSEQ multiplex PCR; TCRdb's copy has only in-frame clones and lacks some. Found here are 1.5 million to 2.5 million clones, about 95% of them singletons; the top ten hold roughly 1%. The sample consisted of naive CD8+ T cells sorted from blood. The receptor's source is a man younger than 30 in good health. This chain joins TRBV7-2 and TRBJ2-7, with D unresolved. CDR3: CASSLALMAYEQYF. The CDR3 coding sequence is TGTGCCAGCAGCTTAGCGCTCATGGCATACGAGCAGTACTTC.